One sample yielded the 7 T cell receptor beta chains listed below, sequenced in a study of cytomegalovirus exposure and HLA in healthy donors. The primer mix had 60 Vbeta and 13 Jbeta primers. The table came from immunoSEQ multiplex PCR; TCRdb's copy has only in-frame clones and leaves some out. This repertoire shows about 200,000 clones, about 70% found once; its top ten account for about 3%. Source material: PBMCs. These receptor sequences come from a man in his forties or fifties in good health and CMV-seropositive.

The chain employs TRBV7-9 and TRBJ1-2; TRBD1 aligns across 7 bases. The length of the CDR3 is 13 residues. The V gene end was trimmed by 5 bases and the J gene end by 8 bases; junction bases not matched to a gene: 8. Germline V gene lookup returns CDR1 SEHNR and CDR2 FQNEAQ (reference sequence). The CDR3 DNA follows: TGTGCCAGCAGCCGATCCGACAGGGAAGGCTACACCTTC. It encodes CASSRSDREGYTF.

CDR3: CASSVGHRYNEQFF. The CDR3 DNA sequence: TGTGCCAGCAGCGTAGGACACCGCTACAATGAGCAGTTCTTC. The chain uses TRBV9 and TRBJ2-1; no clear D. Trimming shortened V by 0 bases and J by 3 bases, and 7 bases separated the two germline ends. The germline gives CDR1 SGDLS, CDR2 YYNGEE. The CDR3 has 14 residues.

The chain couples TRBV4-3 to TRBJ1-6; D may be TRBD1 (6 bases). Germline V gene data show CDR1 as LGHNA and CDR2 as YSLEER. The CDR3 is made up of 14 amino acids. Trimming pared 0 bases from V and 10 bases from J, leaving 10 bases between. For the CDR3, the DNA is TGCGCCAGCAGCCAAGAACAGGGAGGGTCACCCCTCCACTTT. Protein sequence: CASSQEQGGSPLHF.

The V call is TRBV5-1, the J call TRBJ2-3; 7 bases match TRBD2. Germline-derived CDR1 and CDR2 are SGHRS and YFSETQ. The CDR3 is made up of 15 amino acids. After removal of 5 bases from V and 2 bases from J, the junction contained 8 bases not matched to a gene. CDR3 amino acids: CASREGLTFTDTQYF. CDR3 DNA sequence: TGCGCCAGCAGGGAGGGACTAACTTTCACAGATACGCAGTATTTT.

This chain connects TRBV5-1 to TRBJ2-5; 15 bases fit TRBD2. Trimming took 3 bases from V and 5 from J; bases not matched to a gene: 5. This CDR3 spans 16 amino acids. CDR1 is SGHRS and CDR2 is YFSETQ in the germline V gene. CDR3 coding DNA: TGCGCCAGCAGCTCCGGACTAGCGGGGGGGCGTGAGACCCAGTACTTC. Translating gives CASSSGLAGGRETQYF.

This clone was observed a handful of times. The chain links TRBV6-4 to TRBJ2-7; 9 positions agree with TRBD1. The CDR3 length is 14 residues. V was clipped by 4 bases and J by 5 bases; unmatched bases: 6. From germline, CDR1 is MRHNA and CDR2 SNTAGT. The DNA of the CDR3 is TGTGCCAGCAGTGCAACCGGGACAGGGAACGAGCAGTACTTC. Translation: CASSATGTGNEQYF.

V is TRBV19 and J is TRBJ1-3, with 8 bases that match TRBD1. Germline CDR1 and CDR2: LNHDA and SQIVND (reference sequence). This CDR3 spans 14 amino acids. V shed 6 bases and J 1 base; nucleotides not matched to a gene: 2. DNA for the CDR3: TGTGCCAGTAGGAGGACAGGGTCTGGAAACACCATATATTTT. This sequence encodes CASRRTGSGNTIYF. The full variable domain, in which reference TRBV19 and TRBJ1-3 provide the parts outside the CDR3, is DGGITQSPKYLFRKEGQNVTLSCEQNLNHDAMYWYRQDPGQGLRLIYYSQIVNDFQKGDIAEGYSVSREKKESFPLTVTSAQKNPTAFYLCASRRTGSGNTIYFGEGSWLTVV.